What follows is one TCR beta chain and its context. The junction does not match germline at one end; this may be a read error. This entry is derived from a study of regulatory T cells in long-lasting Graves disease. Germline loops: CDR1 LGHDT, CDR2 YNNKEL (reference sequence). The CDR3 is made up of 16 amino acids. This sample's time point: newly diagnosed GD, antithyroid drugs for less than 3 months. RNA from PBMCs was the source of the TCR library. Investigators prepared the TCR beta libraries by applying iRepertoire HTBI primers and Arm-PCR of CDR3 regions. MiXCR, applied by TCRdb to the multiplex PCR reads, yields one record per CDR3 protein. The data show around 470,000 distinct CDR3 sequences, about 15% seen once. These data also featured in a second study, about T cells in Graves' hyperthyroidism and ophthalmopathy.

This clonotype was sampled from a woman between 45 and 65 years old with Graves disease. This chain links TRBV3-1 with TRBJ2-1; 13 bases are a match to TRBD2. The input for sequencing was peripheral blood mononuclear cells (PBMCs), taken at new diagnosis, from a patient treated with antithyroid drugs. The CDR3 spells CASSPLAGGSYSEQFF. The DNA for the CDR3 is TGTGCCAGCTCCCCACTAGCGGGAGGGTCCTACAGTGAGCAGTTCTTC.